The 25 T cell receptor beta chains given below trace back to one sample, sequenced in a study of post-analysis software for immune sequencing data. Unique molecular identifiers were built into the TCR beta cDNA libraries. One entry per CDR3 protein results from TCRdb running MiXCR on the PCR reads. The sample carries some 890,000 distinct CDR3 sequences, about 57% recorded once. Study-level findings and limits: Patients used four to six TRBV segments, including TRBV5-6, TRBV5-1 and TRBV20-1, more often than controls.

Their antigen targets remain unknown. The source material was blood. The receptors derive from a girl aged 5 to 17 with multiple sclerosis.

The gene calls are TRBV10-3 and TRBJ1-2; D not certain. Germline V gives CDR1 ENHRY, CDR2 SYGVKD. The CDR3 has 15 residues. V was pared by 3 bases and J by 0 bases, with 11 bases between. CDR3 DNA sequence: TGTGCCATCAGTGAATTCGGCGGGACTAACTATGGCTACACCTTC. Protein: CAISEFGGTNYGYTF.

The V and J genes are TRBV4-1 and TRBJ2-5; no firm D call. The J call could be wrong; TRBJ2-7 is a better fit for the DNA end. Looked up from germline, CDR1 is MGHRA and CDR2 is YSYEKL. The CDR3 runs 14 residues. CDR3 amino acids: CASSQVLVSYEQYF. CDR3 DNA: TGCGCCAGCAGCCAAGTTCTCGTGTCTTACGAGCAGTACTTC.

Concerning this clonotype: Sequence at one end of the junction differs from germline and may be a read error. J is TRBJ2-4 and V is TRBV5-6; D gene unclear. Matching the DNA end better, TRBJ2-7 makes the J call doubtful. This CDR3 spans 15 amino acids. From germline, CDR1 is SGHDT and CDR2 YYEEEE. CDR3 nucleotides: TGTGCCAGTAGCTTGAGTACAATGCCTACCTACGAGCAGTACTTC. Translating gives CASSLSTMPTYEQYF.

The DNA for the CDR3 is TGTGCCAGCAGCTCTCGACCCAGTTCCTACGAGCAGTACTTC. This translates into CASSSRPSSYEQYF. V usage is TRBV11-2 and J usage is TRBJ2-7, with no clear D. The CDR3 runs to 14 residues. Germline-derived CDR1 and CDR2 are SGHAT and FQNNGV. V lost 4 bases and J lost 1, with 11 bases in between.

J is TRBJ2-1 and V is TRBV20-1, with D unclear. The V gene's germline CDR1 is DFQATT and CDR2 SNEGSKA (reference sequence). The CDR3 is 13 residues long. V dropped 4 bases and J dropped 7 bases, with 14 bases sitting between them. The CDR3 region has the DNA TGCAGTGCTATTCGGCCGGGCGGTAATGAGCAGTTCTTC. This gives the protein CSAIRPGGNEQFF.

This rearrangement joins TRBV15 to TRBJ2-3, with TRBD2 identical over 8 bases. The CDR3 is made up of 17 amino acids. Per germline, CDR1 LNHNV and CDR2 YYDKDF (reference sequence). J lost 0 bases, V lost 1 base, and 6 bases had no gene match. The CDR3 here is CATSRATSGPSTDTQYF. DNA of the CDR3: TGTGCCACCAGCAGAGCTACTAGCGGTCCTAGCACAGATACGCAGTATTTT.

V and J are TRBV12-5 and TRBJ1-2; D remains unclear. Germline V gene data show CDR1 as LGHNT and CDR2 as FRNRAP. The V gene lost 7 bases and the J gene lost 7 bases, with 19 bases spanning the gap. This CDR3 comprises 14 residues. CDR3 DNA: TGTGCTAGTGCCCTCGAGATCAGTACCTCTGGCTACACCTTC. It specifies CASALEISTSGYTF. The full variable domain, completed using reference TRBV12-5 and TRBJ1-2, is DARVTQTPRHKVTEMGQEVTMRCQPILGHNTVFWYRQTMMQGLELLAYFRNRAPLDDSGMPKDRFSAEMPDATLATLKIQPSEPRDSAVYFCASALEISTSGYTFGSGTRLTVV.

This clonotype was detected only a few times. V usage is TRBV20-1 and J usage is TRBJ2-5, with 12 bases that match TRBD2. CDR1 and CDR2 from the germline V gene are DFQATT and SNEGSKA (reference sequence). This CDR3 is built from 16 residues. The ends lost 3 bases at V and 3 bases at J; junction bases unmatched: 8. The CDR3 spells CSARPPGLAGKETQYF. CDR3 in DNA: TGCAGTGCTAGGCCCCCGGGACTAGCGGGCAAAGAGACCCAGTACTTC.

The chain combines TRBV29-1 with TRBJ2-3; 10 nucleotides match TRBD2. Germline CDR1 SQVTM, CDR2 ANQGSEA. The CDR3 runs to 16 residues. After removal of 0 bases from V and 5 bases from J, the junction contained 8 bases not matched to a gene. The CDR3 sequence is CSVEDFTSGIQDTQYF. CDR3 bases: TGCAGCGTTGAAGATTTCACTAGCGGGATACAAGATACGCAGTATTTT.

This clonotype was picked up a small number of times. This chain uses TRBV29-1 with TRBJ2-1, with 7 bases matching TRBD2. CDR3 length: 14 amino acids. V was clipped by 7 bases and J by 3 bases; unmatched bases: 9. The germline gives CDR1 SQVTM, CDR2 ANQGSEA. The CDR3 DNA is TGCAGCGCCGCTCGGCGGGGGAACTACAATGAGCAGTTCTTC. Translated, it gives CSAARRGNYNEQFF.

Only one count was recorded for this clonotype. This chain connects TRBV12-3 or TRBV12-4 to TRBJ2-1; D uncertain. With 6 bases removed from V and 7 bases from J, the gap between germline ends came to 16 bases. This CDR3 comprises 14 residues. In nucleotides, the CDR3 is TGTGCCAGCAGGGCTCCCGGGCCCAATAATGAGCAGTTCTTC. Translation gives CASRAPGPNNEQFF.

The CDR3 region has the DNA TGTGCCATCAGTGAGTGGGCTAGCGGGGCCGACGCCTACGAGCAGTACTTC. Its translation is CAISEWASGADAYEQYF. This rearrangement joins TRBV10-3 to TRBJ2-7; 9 bases agree with TRBD2. V dropped 1 base and J dropped 2; count of bases not matched to a gene: 9. This CDR3 is built from 17 residues. Per germline, CDR1 ENHRY and CDR2 SYGVKD.

The CDR3 region has the DNA TGCGCCAGCAGCCCCCGTGGGAGCGGGGGTTCTCTGCGGGAGCTGTTTTTT. Its protein is CASSPRGSGGSLRELFF. The chain joins TRBV5-1 to TRBJ2-2; 8 nucleotides line up with TRBD2. The CDR3 covers 17 residues. V was clipped by 4 bases and J by 9 bases; unmatched bases: 17. Germline lookup yields CDR1 SGHRS and CDR2 YFSETQ.

The chain employs TRBV12-3 or TRBV12-4 and TRBJ2-4, with 7 nucleotides matching TRBD2. V gave up 5 bases and J gave up 12 bases; unmatched junction bases: 7. The CDR3 length is 12 residues. The CDR3 nucleotides are TGTGCCAGCAGTCCTGAGCGGGACGCTCAGTACTTC. This sequence encodes CASSPERDAQYF.

This clonotype was detected only a few times. The V gene is TRBV6-6, the J gene TRBJ1-2; the match to TRBD1 covers 7 bases. V lost 6 bases, J lost 4 bases, and 14 bases stayed unmatched. The CDR3 totals 16 residues. CDR1 is MNHNY and CDR2 is SVGAGI in the germline V gene (reference sequence). This chain's CDR3 is CASSRSDRVSGYGYTF. The DNA for the CDR3 is TGTGCCAGCAGCCGTTCCGACAGGGTCTCCGGCTATGGCTACACCTTC.

The chain recombines TRBV25-1 with TRBJ1-2, with D tentatively TRBD1 (5 bases). Trimming stripped 2 bases from V and 0 bases from J, with 13 bases between. This CDR3 spans 16 amino acids. The germline gives CDR1 MGHDK, CDR2 SYGVNS. CDR3 protein: CASSEPGTESNYGYTF. The CDR3 DNA follows: TGTGCCAGCAGTGAACCGGGGACGGAATCTAACTATGGCTACACCTTC.

The chain carries TRBV15 and TRBJ2-3; 9 nucleotides agree with TRBD1. The germline V gene has CDR1 LNHNV and CDR2 YYDKDF (reference sequence). The CDR3 totals 17 residues. With V trimmed by 5 bases and J by 7 bases, 16 bases remained unmatched. The DNA for the CDR3 is TGTGCCACCAGCGAACCCGGGACAGGGATCCCCCCGCATACGCAGTATTTT. It encodes CATSEPGTGIPPHTQYF.

This chain links TRBV25-1 with TRBJ2-1, with D hard to call. Germline CDR1 is MGHDK and CDR2 is SYGVNS. The CDR3 loop spans 11 amino acids. The V end was cut by 1 base, the J end by 10 bases, with 5 bases between. The CDR3: CASSELGEQFF. The CDR3 DNA reads as TGTGCCAGCAGTGAATTGGGAGAGCAGTTCTTC.

In its sample, this clonotype was seen a few times. V and J are TRBV29-1 and TRBJ2-1; TRBD2 agrees at 14 bases. Germline CDR1 and CDR2: SQVTM and ANQGSEA. V lost 5 bases to trimming and J lost 0 bases; unmatched junction nucleotides: 12. The CDR3 totals 19 residues. CDR3 amino acids: CSVLEGTSGSQSSYNEQFF. The CDR3 nucleotides are TGCAGCGTTTTGGAAGGGACTAGCGGGAGCCAGAGCTCCTACAATGAGCAGTTCTTC.

This rearrangement joins TRBV12-3 or TRBV12-4 to TRBJ2-7, with 10 bases lining up with TRBD2. The J call may be in error: the DNA end matches TRBJ2-5 better. This CDR3 has 16 residues. This CDR3 reads CASRILQRGGRETQYF. The CDR3 nucleotides read TGTGCCAGCAGAATCCTCCAGCGGGGGGGCCGTGAGACCCAGTACTTC.

This clonotype has just a few counts. The V and J genes are TRBV27 and TRBJ1-1; D remains unclear. Germline V CDR1 and CDR2: MNHEY, SMNVEV (reference sequence). Trimming pared 3 bases from V and 3 bases from J, leaving 14 bases between. CDR3 size: 15 residues. CDR3 amino acids: CASSLIRIGDTEAFF. In DNA form, the CDR3 reads TGTGCCAGCAGTTTGATCAGGATCGGGGACACTGAAGCTTTCTTT.

The rearrangement links TRBV29-1 to TRBJ2-3, with D uncertain. V shed 4 bases and J shed 4 bases, with 3 bases lying between them. The CDR3 covers 10 residues. Per the germline V gene, CDR1 is SQVTM and CDR2 is ANQGSEA. Written as DNA, the CDR3 is TGCAGCGTTGGATCAGATACGCAGTATTTT. It translates to CSVGSDTQYF.

The chain links TRBV3-1 to TRBJ1-2; D is uncertain. This CDR3 comprises 13 residues. Germline V lookup: CDR1 LGHDT, CDR2 YNNKEL (reference sequence). The V end was cut by 3 bases, the J end by 7 bases, with 12 bases between. The CDR3: CASSQMGWSGYTF. The CDR3 region has the DNA TGTGCCAGCAGCCAGATGGGGTGGAGTGGCTACACCTTC.

This chain links TRBV5-1 with TRBJ2-7; D remains unclear. Looked up from germline, CDR1 is SGHRS and CDR2 is YFSETQ. Trimming shortened V by 4 bases and J by 3 bases, and 14 bases separated the two germline ends. The CDR3 extends over 14 amino acids. The CDR3 DNA follows: TGCGCCAGCAGCCCCCAGGACGGAAACTACGAGCAGTACTTC. Protein sequence: CASSPQDGNYEQYF.

The chain employs TRBV29-1 and TRBJ2-5; TRBD2 aligns across 7 bases. CDR3 length: 12 amino acids. In germline, CDR1 is SQVTM, CDR2 ANQGSEA. J lost 2 bases, V lost 8 bases, and 5 bases had no gene match. The CDR3 region is CSTGGLQETQYF. CDR3 nucleotides: TGCAGCACCGGGGGACTACAAGAGACCCAGTACTTC. The full variable domain, its missing parts supplied by reference TRBV29-1 and TRBJ2-5, is SAVISQKPSRDICQRGTSLTIQCQVDSQVTMMFWYRQQPGQSLTLIATANQGSEATYESGFVIDKFPISRPNLTFSTLTVSNMSPEDSSIYLCSTGGLQETQYFGPGTRLLVL.